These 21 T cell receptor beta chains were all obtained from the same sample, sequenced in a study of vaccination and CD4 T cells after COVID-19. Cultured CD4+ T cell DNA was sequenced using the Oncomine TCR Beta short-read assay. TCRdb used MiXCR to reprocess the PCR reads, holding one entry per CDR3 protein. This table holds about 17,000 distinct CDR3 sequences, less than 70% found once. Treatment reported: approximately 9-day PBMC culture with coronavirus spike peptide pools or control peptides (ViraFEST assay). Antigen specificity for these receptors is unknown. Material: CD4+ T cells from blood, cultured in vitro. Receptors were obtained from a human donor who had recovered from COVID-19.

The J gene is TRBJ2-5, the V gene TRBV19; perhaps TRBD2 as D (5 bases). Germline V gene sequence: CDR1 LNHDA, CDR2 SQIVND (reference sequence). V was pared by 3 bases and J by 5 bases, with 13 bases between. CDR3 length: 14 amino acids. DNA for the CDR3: TGTGCCAGTAGTATCCTAGTGGGAGCCGAGACCCAGTACTTC. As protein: CASSILVGAETQYF.

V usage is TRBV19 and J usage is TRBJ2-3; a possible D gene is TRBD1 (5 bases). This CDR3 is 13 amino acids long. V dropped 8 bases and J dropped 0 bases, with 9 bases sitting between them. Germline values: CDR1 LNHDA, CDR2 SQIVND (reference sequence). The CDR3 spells CASGHASTDTQYF. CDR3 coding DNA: TGTGCCAGTGGACACGCTAGCACAGATACGCAGTATTTT.

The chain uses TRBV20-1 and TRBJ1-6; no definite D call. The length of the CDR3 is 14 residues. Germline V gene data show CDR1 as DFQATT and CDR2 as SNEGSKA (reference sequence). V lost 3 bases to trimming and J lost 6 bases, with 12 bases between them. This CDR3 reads CSASSRFGNSPLHF. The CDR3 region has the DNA TGCAGTGCTAGCTCGAGATTCGGTAATTCACCCCTCCACTTT.

CDR3 DNA: TGTGCCATCAGTTCCGGGACGGTGAACACTGAAGCTTTCTTT. Its translation: CAISSGTVNTEAFF. This chain links TRBV10-3 with TRBJ1-1; maybe TRBD1 (5 bases). Per germline, CDR1 ENHRY and CDR2 SYGVKD. The CDR3 loop spans 14 amino acids. Trimming took 5 bases from V and 0 from J, leaving 10 bases between them.

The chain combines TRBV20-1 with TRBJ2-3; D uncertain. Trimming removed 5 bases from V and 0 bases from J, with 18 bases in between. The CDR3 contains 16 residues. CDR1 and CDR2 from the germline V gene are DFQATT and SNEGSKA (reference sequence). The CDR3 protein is CSAHQPRRSSTDTQYF. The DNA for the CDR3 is TGCAGTGCTCACCAACCCAGACGGTCTAGCACAGATACGCAGTATTTT.

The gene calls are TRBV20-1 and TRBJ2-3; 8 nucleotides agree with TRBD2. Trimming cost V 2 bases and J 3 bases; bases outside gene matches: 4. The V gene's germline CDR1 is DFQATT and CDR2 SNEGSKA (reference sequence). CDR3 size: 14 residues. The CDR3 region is CSARMSGGTDTQYF. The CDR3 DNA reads TGCAGTGCTAGAATGAGCGGGGGTACAGATACGCAGTATTTT.

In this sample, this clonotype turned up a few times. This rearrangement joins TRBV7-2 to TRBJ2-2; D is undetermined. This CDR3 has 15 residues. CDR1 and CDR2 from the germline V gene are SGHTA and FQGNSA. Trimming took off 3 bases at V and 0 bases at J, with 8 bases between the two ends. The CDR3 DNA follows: TGTGCCAGCAGCTTTGACCGCCCGAACACCGGGGAGCTGTTTTTT. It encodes CASSFDRPNTGELFF.

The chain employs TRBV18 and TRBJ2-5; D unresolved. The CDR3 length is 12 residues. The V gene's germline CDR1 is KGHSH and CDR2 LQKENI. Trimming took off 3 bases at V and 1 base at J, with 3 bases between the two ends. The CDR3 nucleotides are TGTGCCAGCTCACCCGCCCAAGAGACCCAGTACTTC. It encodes CASSPAQETQYF. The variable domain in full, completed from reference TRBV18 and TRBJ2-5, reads NAGVMQNPRHLVRRRGQEARLRCSPMKGHSHVYWYRQLPEEGLKFMVYLQKENIIDESGMPKERFSAEFPKEGPSILRIQQVVRGDSAAYFCASSPAQETQYFGPGTRLLVL.

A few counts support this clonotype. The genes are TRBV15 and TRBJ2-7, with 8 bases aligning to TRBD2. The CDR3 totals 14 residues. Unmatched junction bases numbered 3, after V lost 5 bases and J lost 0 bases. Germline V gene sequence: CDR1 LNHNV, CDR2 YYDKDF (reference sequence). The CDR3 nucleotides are TGTGCCACCAGCCCGGGGGGGGACTCCTACGAGCAGTACTTC. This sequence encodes CATSPGGDSYEQYF.

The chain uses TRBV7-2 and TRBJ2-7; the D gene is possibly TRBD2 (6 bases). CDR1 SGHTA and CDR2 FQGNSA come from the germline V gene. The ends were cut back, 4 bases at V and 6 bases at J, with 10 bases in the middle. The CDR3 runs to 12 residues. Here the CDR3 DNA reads TGTGCCAGCAGCTGGGCGGGGCGCGAGCAGTACTTC. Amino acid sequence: CASSWAGREQYF.

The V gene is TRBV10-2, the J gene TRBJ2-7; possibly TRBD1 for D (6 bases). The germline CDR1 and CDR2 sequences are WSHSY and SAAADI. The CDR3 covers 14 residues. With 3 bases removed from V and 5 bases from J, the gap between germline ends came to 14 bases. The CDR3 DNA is TGCGCCAGCAGTGAAAACAGGGAAGTCCACGAGCAGTACTTC. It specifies CASSENREVHEQYF.

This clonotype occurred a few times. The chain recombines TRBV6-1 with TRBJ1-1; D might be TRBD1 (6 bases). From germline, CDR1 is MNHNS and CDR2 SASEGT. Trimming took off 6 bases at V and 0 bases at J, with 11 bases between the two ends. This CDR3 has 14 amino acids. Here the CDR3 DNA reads TGTGCCAGCAGGACCGGGACATTGAACACTGAAGCTTTCTTT. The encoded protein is CASRTGTLNTEAFF.

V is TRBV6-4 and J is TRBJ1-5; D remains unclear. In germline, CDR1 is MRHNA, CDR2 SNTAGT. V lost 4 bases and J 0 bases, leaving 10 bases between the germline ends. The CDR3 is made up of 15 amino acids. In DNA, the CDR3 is TGTGCCAGCAGTGGCACACCATCTAGCAATCAGCCCCAGCATTTT. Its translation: CASSGTPSSNQPQHF.

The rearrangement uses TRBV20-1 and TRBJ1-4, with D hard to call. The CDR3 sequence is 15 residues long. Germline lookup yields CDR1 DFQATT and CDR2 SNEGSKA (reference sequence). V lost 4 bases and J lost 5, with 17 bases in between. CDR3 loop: CSATPPRAGNEKLFF. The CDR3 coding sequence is TGCAGTGCTACCCCCCCTCGGGCAGGAAATGAAAAACTGTTTTTT.

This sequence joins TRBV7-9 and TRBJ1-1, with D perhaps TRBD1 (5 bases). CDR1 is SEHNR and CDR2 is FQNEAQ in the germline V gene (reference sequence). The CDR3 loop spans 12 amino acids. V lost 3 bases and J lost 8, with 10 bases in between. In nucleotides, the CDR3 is TGTGCCAGCAGCTTTTGGGGGGGAGAAGCTTTCTTT. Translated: CASSFWGGEAFF.

CDR3 region: CSARDPRSGGANEQFF. For the CDR3, the DNA is TGCAGTGCTAGAGATCCCCGTAGCGGGGGGGCAAATGAGCAGTTCTTC. V is TRBV20-1 and J is TRBJ2-1; 11 nucleotides line up with TRBD2. Per the germline V gene, CDR1 is DFQATT and CDR2 is SNEGSKA (reference sequence). The CDR3 contains 16 residues. V dropped 0 bases and J dropped 7; count of bases not matched to a gene: 8.

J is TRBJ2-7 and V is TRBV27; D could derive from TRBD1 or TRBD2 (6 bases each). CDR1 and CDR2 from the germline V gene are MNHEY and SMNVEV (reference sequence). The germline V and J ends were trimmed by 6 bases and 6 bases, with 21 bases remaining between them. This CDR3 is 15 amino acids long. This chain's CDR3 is CASRRGVRTALEQYF. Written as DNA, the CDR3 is TGTGCCAGCAGGAGGGGGGTCCGAACGGCCCTCGAGCAGTACTTC.

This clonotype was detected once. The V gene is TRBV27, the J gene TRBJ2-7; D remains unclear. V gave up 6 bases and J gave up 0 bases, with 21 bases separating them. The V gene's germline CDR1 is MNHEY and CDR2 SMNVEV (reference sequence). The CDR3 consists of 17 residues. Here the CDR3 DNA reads TGTGCCAGCAGCCCGGCCTTGTTGACGGAGATCTCCTACGAGCAGTACTTC. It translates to CASSPALLTEISYEQYF.

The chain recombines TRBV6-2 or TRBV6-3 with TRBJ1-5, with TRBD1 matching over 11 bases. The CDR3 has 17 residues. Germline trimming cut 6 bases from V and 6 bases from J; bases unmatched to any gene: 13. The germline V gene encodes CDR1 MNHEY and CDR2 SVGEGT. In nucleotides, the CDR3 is TGTGCCAGCAGCCCGCGAGGGGGACAGGGGGTAGTTCAGCCCCAGCATTTT. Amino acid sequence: CASSPRGGQGVVQPQHF.

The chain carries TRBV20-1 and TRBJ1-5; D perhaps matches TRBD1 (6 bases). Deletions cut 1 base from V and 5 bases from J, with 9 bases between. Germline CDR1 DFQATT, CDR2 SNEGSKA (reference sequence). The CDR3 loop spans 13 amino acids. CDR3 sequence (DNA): TGCAGTGCTAGAGGGACAGCCGATCAGCCCCAGCATTTT. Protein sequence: CSARGTADQPQHF.

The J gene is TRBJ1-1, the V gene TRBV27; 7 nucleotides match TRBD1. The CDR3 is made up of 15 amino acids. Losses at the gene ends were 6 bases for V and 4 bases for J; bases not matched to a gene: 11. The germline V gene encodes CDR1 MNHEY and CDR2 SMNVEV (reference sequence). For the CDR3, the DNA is TGTGCCAGCAGGATACTGACAGGGAGTACCACTGAAGCTTTCTTT. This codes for CASRILTGSTTEAFF.